This entry concerns a single T cell receptor beta chain. The V end was cut by 0 bases, the J end by 7 bases, with 21 bases between. Per germline, CDR1 SGHRS and CDR2 YFSETQ. The CDR3 is 17 amino acids. Generated by immunoSEQ multiplex PCR, the TCRdb table keeps only in-frame clones and is missing some. Counted here are roughly 380,000 clones, approximately 91% occurring once; the ten biggest clones make up just over 1%. The data derive from a study of blood T cell repertoires in COVID-19. The sequenced material came from PBMCs or T cells enriched from blood (not recorded which). This receptor was obtained from a woman under 40 who had been exposed to COVID-19. The V and J genes are TRBV5-1 and TRBJ2-3; tentative D call: TRBD1 (5 bases). The DNA for the CDR3 is TGCGCCAGCAGCTTGGAGGTTGGGGCCGGTTCGTCGCATACGCAGTATTTT. Protein sequence: CASSLEVGAGSSHTQYF.